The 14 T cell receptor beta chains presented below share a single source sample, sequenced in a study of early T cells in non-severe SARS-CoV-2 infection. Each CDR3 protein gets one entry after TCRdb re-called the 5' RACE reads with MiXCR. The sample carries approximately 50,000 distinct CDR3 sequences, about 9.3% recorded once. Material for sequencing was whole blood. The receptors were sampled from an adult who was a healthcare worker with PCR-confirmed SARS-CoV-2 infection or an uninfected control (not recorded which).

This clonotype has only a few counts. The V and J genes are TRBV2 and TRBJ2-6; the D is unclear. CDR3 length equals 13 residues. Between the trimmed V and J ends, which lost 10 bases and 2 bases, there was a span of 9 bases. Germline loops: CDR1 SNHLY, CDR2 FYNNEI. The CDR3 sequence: CAMQSTGANVLTF. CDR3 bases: TGTGCCATGCAATCGACTGGGGCCAACGTCCTGACTTTC. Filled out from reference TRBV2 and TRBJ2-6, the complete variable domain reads EPEVTQTPSHQVTQMGQEVILRCVPISNHLYFYWYRQILGQKVEFLVSFYNNEISEKSEIFDDQFSVERPDGSNFTLKIRSTKLEDSAMYFCAMQSTGANVLTFGAGSRLTVL.

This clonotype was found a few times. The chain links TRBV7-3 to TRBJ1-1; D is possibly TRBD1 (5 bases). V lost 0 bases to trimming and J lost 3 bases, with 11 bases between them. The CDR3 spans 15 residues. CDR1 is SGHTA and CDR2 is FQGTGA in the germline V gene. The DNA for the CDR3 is TGTGCCAGCAGCTTAACTGGATCGGGGGACACTGAAGCTTTCTTT. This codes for CASSLTGSGDTEAFF. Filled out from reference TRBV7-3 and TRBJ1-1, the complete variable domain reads GAGVSQTPSNKVTEKGKYVELRCDPISGHTALYWYRQSLGQGPEFLIYFQGTGAADDSGLPNDRFFAVRPEGSVSTLKIQRTERGDSAVYLCASSLTGSGDTEAFFGQGTRLTVV.

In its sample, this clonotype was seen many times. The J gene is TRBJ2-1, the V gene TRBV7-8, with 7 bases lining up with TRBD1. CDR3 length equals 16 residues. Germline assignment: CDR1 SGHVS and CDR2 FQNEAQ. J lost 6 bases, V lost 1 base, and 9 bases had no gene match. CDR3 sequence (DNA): TGTGCCAGCAGCTTAGGCGACAGGGTTAGGTTCAATGAGCAGTTCTTC. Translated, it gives CASSLGDRVRFNEQFF.

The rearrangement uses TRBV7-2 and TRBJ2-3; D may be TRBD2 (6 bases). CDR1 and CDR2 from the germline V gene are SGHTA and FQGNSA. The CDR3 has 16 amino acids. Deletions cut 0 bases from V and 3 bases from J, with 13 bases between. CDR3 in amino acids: CASSLAGGTGTDTQYF. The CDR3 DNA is TGTGCCAGCAGCTTAGCGGGCGGGACGGGAACAGATACGCAGTATTTT.

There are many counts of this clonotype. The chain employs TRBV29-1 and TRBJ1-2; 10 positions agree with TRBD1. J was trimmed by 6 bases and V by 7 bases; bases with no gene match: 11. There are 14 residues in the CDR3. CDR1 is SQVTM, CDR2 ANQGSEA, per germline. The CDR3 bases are TGCAGCGCAATGACAGGGGGCCTGTTTGATGGCTACACCTTC. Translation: CSAMTGGLFDGYTF.

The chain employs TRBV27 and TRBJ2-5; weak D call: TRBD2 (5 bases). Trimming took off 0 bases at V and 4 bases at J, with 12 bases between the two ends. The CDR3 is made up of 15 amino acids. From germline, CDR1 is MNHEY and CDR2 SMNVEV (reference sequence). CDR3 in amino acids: CASSLSPGNSETQYF. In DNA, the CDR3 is TGTGCCAGCAGTTTATCCCCGGGGAATTCAGAGACCCAGTACTTC.

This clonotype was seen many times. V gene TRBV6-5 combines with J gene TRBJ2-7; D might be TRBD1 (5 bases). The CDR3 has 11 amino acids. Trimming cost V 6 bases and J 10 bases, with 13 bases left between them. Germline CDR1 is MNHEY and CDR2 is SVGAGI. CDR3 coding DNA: TGTGCCAGCAGCTTCCAGGGCCAACAGTACTTC. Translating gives CASSFQGQQYF.

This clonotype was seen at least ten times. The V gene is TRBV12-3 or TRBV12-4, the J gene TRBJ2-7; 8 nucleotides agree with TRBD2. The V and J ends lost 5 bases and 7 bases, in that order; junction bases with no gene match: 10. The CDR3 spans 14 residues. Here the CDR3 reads CASSPQAGVGEQYF. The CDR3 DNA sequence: TGTGCCAGCAGTCCCCAAGCGGGAGTGGGGGAGCAGTACTTC.

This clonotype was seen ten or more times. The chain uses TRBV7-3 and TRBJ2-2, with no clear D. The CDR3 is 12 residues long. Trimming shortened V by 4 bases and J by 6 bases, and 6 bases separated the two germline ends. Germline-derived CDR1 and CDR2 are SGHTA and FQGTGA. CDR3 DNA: TGTGCCAGCAGCTCTGTCTCCGGGGAGCTGTTTTTT. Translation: CASSSVSGELFF.

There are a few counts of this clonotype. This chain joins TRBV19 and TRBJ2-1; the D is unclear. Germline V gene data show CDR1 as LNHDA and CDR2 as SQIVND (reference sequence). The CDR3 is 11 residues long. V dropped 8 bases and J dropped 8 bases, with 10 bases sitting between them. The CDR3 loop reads CASSHGYEQFF. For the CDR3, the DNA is TGTGCCAGTTCCCATGGGTATGAGCAGTTCTTC.

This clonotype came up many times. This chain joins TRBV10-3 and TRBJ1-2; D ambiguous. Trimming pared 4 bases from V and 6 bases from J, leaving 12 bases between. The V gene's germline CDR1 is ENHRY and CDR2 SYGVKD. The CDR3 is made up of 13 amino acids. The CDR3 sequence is CAISGAAENGYTF. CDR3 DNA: TGTGCCATCAGTGGGGCGGCGGAAAATGGCTACACCTTC.

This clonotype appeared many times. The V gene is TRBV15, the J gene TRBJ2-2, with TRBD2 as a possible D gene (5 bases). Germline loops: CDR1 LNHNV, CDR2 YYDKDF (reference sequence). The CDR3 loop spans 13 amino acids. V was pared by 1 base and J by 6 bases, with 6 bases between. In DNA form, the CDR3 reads TGTGCCACCAGCAGAGGCGGGTCCGGGGAGCTGTTTTTT. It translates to CATSRGGSGELFF.

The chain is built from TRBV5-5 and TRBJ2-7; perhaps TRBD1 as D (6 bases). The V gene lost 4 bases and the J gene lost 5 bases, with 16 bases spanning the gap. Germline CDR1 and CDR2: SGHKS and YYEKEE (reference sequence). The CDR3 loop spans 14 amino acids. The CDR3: CASSPEDRFHEQYF. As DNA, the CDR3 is TGTGCCAGCAGCCCCGAGGACAGATTCCACGAGCAGTACTTC.

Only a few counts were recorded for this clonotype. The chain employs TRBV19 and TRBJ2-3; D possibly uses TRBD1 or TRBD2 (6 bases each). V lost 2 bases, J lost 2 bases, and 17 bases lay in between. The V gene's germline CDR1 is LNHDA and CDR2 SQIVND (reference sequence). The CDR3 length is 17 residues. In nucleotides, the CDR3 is TGTGCCAGTAGTATAAGGGAAGGAGGGGGATCCACAGATACGCAGTATTTT. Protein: CASSIREGGGSTDTQYF.